This TCR beta chain comes out of a study of blood T cell repertoires in COVID-19. Study-level background: Acute and convalescent COVID-19 samples came from the United States, Italy and Spain. In each case, the material was cDNA or gDNA derived from T cells, B-cell-depleted T cells, or PBMCs.

Authors' methods: The assay estimated nucleated cells by amplifying reference gene primers. The assay was immunoSEQ multiplex PCR, and TCRdb's table has in-frame clones only and misses some. Clone size and V and J calls were adopted from that table, with D and trimming inferred from the DNA. This sample has 200,000 to 250,000 clones, with about 90% found just once. Sequences were obtained from peripheral blood. The clonotype originates from an older woman with acute or convalescent COVID-19.

The CDR3 spells CASSRSRDRNQPQHF. In nucleotides, the CDR3 is TGTGCCAGCAGCCGCTCCCGGGACAGGAATCAGCCCCAGCATTTT. The chain couples TRBV9 to TRBJ1-5, with TRBD1 matching over 8 bases. V gave up 4 bases and J gave up 4 bases; unmatched junction bases: 7. The CDR3 consists of 15 residues. From germline, CDR1 is SGDLS and CDR2 YYNGEE.